One TCR beta chain is described in this entry. Genomic DNA served as template for TCR beta VDJ and CDR3 profiling. TCRdb re-called the reads with MiXCR, one entry per CDR3 protein. The sample has hundreds of thousands of distinct CDR3 sequences, under 80% seen once; the top ten hold 3% to 5%. The sample belongs to a study of CD8+CD57+ T cells in acquired aplastic anemia. Overall study context: Sorting CD4+ and CD8+ cells gave DNA averaging approximately 3 ug.

The germline V gene has CDR1 SQVTM and CDR2 ANQGSEA. Trimming took 3 bases from V and 7 from J, leaving 12 bases between them. The CDR3 consists of 12 residues. This receptor was identified in a human donor in good health, serving as a control. The V and J genes are TRBV29-1 and TRBJ1-2; a possible D gene is TRBD1 (5 bases). Sequencing used sorted CD4+, CD8+, or CD8+CD57+ T cells (not recorded which) from PBMCs. The CDR3 sequence: CSVEEGEAGYTF. The CDR3 region has the DNA TGCAGCGTTGAGGAAGGGGAAGCTGGCTACACCTTC.